The TCR beta chain described here comes from a study of T cells in Graves' hyperthyroidism and ophthalmopathy. Study context: Prior to any treatment, at the point of initial diagnosis, peripheral blood was collected.

Amplification targeted TCR beta CDR3 regions from RNA transcripts. The HTBI set primed first-round TCR CDR3 RT-PCR. TCRdb redid the calling of the multiplex PCR reads with MiXCR, one entry per CDR3 protein. The table has roughly 710,000 distinct CDR3 sequences, under 45% seen once. Per germline, CDR1 SGHTS and CDR2 YDEGEE. The CDR3 loop spans 13 amino acids. The sequence was collected from a woman in her thirties or forties with Graves' hyperthyroidism. Sequenced sample: blood. The V and J genes are TRBV5-8 and TRBJ2-5, with D hard to call. The DNA end lines up better with TRBJ2-1; the J call may be wrong. The CDR3: CASSFGPNNEQFF. CDR3 DNA: TGTGCCAGCAGCTTCGGGCCGAACAATGAGCAGTTCTTC.